Each of the 32 T cell receptor beta chains below was sequenced from the same sample in a study of OX40 agonist ivuxolimab in advanced cancers. Data came from immunoSEQ multiplex PCR; TCRdb stores just in-frame clones and leaves some out. The top ten clones hold around a sixth of a sample with over 35,000 clones, 60% to 80% of them seen once. The sample was CD4+ or CD8+ T cells sorted from blood, taken in a trial of the OX40 agonist ivuxolimab. The origin of the receptors is an adult with an advanced solid tumor such as melanoma, head and neck, liver or kidney cancer.

The chain recombines TRBV30 with TRBJ1-1; D might be TRBD1 (6 bases). Trimming pared 8 bases from V and 1 base from J, leaving 14 bases between. This CDR3 spans 13 amino acids. The germline CDR1 and CDR2 sequences are GTSNPN and SVGIG (reference sequence). CDR3 nucleotides: TGTGCCGGACCAGGGGATTCGAACACTGAAGCTTTCTTT. It codes for CAGPGDSNTEAFF.

The chain combines TRBV27 with TRBJ2-2, with TRBD2 matching over 7 bases. The ends lost 6 bases at V and 0 bases at J; junction bases unmatched: 7. The CDR3 spans 16 residues. From germline, CDR1 is MNHEY and CDR2 SMNVEV (reference sequence). The CDR3 here is CASSRRGSTNTGELFF. DNA for the CDR3: TGTGCCAGCAGCCGGCGGGGGTCAACGAACACCGGGGAGCTGTTTTTT.

The chain's CDR3 is CASSYSSRGVYGYTF. The CDR3 coding sequence is TGTGCCAGCAGTTACTCGAGCAGGGGGGTCTATGGCTACACCTTC. The chain has TRBV6-6 and TRBJ1-2; TRBD1 aligns across 7 bases. The CDR3 extends over 15 amino acids. Germline V gene lookup returns CDR1 MNHNY and CDR2 SVGAGI (reference sequence). V shed 0 bases, J shed 4 bases, and the junction held 5 bases outside the gene matches.

The chain couples TRBV29-1 to TRBJ1-1; 10 nucleotides line up with TRBD1. Germline V gives CDR1 SQVTM, CDR2 ANQGSEA. The CDR3 loop spans 12 amino acids. Trimming removed 5 bases from V and 11 bases from J; junction bases left unmatched: 8. The CDR3 DNA sequence: TGCAGCGTTTCCCGGGACAGGGGTCCGGCTTTCTTT. Protein product: CSVSRDRGPAFF.

The chain joins TRBV6-5 to TRBJ1-2; the D is unclear. The CDR3 covers 14 residues. Deletions cut 5 bases from V and 4 bases from J, with 14 bases between. Germline V gives CDR1 MNHEY, CDR2 SVGAGI. CDR3 bases: TGTGCCAGCAGTGAAGAGGTTACGGCCTATGGCTACACCTTC. It is translated as CASSEEVTAYGYTF.

This chain joins TRBV2 and TRBJ2-3; possible D gene TRBD2, 5 bases. CDR3 length: 16 amino acids. Germline V gene data show CDR1 as SNHLY and CDR2 as FYNNEI. V was cut by 4 bases and J by 0 bases, with 14 bases left in between. In DNA, the CDR3 is TGTGCCAGCAGTGTATGGGGAGCCACTAGCACAGATACGCAGTATTTT. Translating it yields CASSVWGATSTDTQYF.

The J gene is TRBJ2-2, the V gene TRBV6-6; D is perhaps TRBD1 (6 bases). Trimming left V 4 bases short and J 3 bases short, with 6 bases between. The CDR3 covers 13 residues. From germline, CDR1 is MNHNY and CDR2 SVGAGI (reference sequence). The chain's CDR3 is CASSSGDTGELFF. In DNA form, the CDR3 reads TGTGCCAGCAGTTCAGGGGACACCGGGGAGCTGTTTTTT.

The chain combines TRBV5-1 with TRBJ1-1; D unclear. Looked up from germline, CDR1 is SGHRS and CDR2 is YFSETQ. The CDR3 is made up of 14 amino acids. Trimming took 0 bases from V and 8 from J, leaving 14 bases between them. CDR3 sequence (DNA): TGCGCCAGCAGCTTGGAGGTGGGCTCCGACGAAGCTTTCTTT. This codes for CASSLEVGSDEAFF.

This sequence joins TRBV19 and TRBJ2-1; D is uncertain. CDR1 is LNHDA, CDR2 SQIVND, per germline (reference sequence). The CDR3 contains 13 residues. Trimming pared 3 bases from V and 3 bases from J, leaving 6 bases between. CDR3 in DNA: TGTGCCAGTAGTATGAATCACTACAATGAGCAGTTCTTC. Translation gives CASSMNHYNEQFF.

This clone was picked up one time. The gene calls are TRBV7-2 and TRBJ1-1; no definite D call. CDR3 length: 15 residues. V was clipped by 0 bases and J by 0 bases, with 8 bases between them. Germline V CDR1 and CDR2: SGHTA, FQGNSA. The CDR3 sequence is CASSLAAGLNTEAFF. As DNA, the CDR3 is TGTGCCAGCAGCTTAGCCGCAGGATTGAACACTGAAGCTTTCTTT. The variable domain in full, with the rest retrieved from reference TRBV7-2 and TRBJ1-1, is GAGVSQSPSNKVTEKGKDVELRCDPISGHTALYWYRQSLGQGLEFLIYFQGNSAPDKSGLPSDRFSAERTGGSVSTLTIQRTQQEDSAVYLCASSLAAGLNTEAFFGQGTRLTVV.

V usage is TRBV7-2 and J usage is TRBJ2-3; 7 bases are a match to TRBD2. Germline CDR1 reads SGHTA; CDR2 reads FQGNSA. The J segment lost 2 bases and the V segment lost 6 bases, leaving 8 bases of the junction unmatched. CDR3 length: 15 amino acids. CDR3 coding DNA: TGTGCCAGCAGTGCTAGCGGTACTTTCACAGATACGCAGTATTTT. Amino acid sequence: CASSASGTFTDTQYF.

This rearrangement joins TRBV6-5 to TRBJ1-5; possible D gene TRBD1, 5 bases. Germline V gene lookup returns CDR1 MNHEY and CDR2 SVGAGI. The CDR3 totals 13 residues. Trimming took off 4 bases at V and 1 base at J, with 5 bases between the two ends. CDR3 protein: CASSWDSNQPQHF. The CDR3 nucleotides are TGTGCCAGCAGTTGGGACAGCAATCAGCCCCAGCATTTT.

This chain connects TRBV27 to TRBJ2-1; TRBD2 is a possible D gene (6 bases). Germline V gene data show CDR1 as MNHEY and CDR2 as SMNVEV (reference sequence). V shed 7 bases and J shed 2 bases, with 12 bases lying between them. The CDR3 has 14 residues. The CDR3 DNA reads as TGTGCCAGCATCGGAGGGGCCCCCTACAATGAGCAGTTCTTC. Translation: CASIGGAPYNEQFF.

This chain links TRBV6-1 with TRBJ1-3; D is ambiguous. CDR1 is MNHNS, CDR2 SASEGT, per germline. The CDR3 consists of 15 residues. Deletions cut 2 bases from V and 2 bases from J, with 10 bases between. For the CDR3, the DNA is TGTGCCAGCAGTGAAACTCACAGACCTGGAAACACCATATATTTT. It encodes CASSETHRPGNTIYF.

The genes are TRBV6-6 and TRBJ1-2; no clear D. CDR1 is MNHNY and CDR2 is SVGAGI in the germline V gene (reference sequence). This CDR3 comprises 13 residues. V lost 8 bases, J lost 2 bases, and 12 bases lay in between. The CDR3 here is CASGMGQNYGYTF. CDR3 bases: TGTGCCAGCGGTATGGGTCAGAACTATGGCTACACCTTC.

The J gene is TRBJ2-1, the V gene TRBV5-8, with TRBD2 as a possible D gene (5 bases). Deletions cut 0 bases from V and 0 bases from J, with 7 bases between. The germline V gene encodes CDR1 SGHTS and CDR2 YDEGEE. This CDR3 is 15 amino acids long. CDR3 bases: TGTGCCAGCAGCTTGGTAGGGAGCTCCTACAATGAGCAGTTCTTC. Translated, it gives CASSLVGSSYNEQFF.

The chain is built from TRBV7-2 and TRBJ1-4, with 9 bases identical to TRBD1. The CDR3 runs 14 residues. Germline V gene lookup returns CDR1 SGHTA and CDR2 FQGNSA. The V and J ends lost 5 bases and 8 bases, in that order; junction bases with no gene match: 6. The DNA of the CDR3 is TGTGCCAGCAGCACTCCGACAGGGGGGGAAAAACTGTTTTTT. Its translation is CASSTPTGGEKLFF.

This clone occurred once. The V and J genes are TRBV7-6 and TRBJ1-4, with 10 bases matching TRBD1. The CDR3 extends over 14 amino acids. V shed 5 bases, J shed 7 bases, and the junction held 4 bases outside the gene matches. In germline, CDR1 is SGHVS, CDR2 FNYEAQ. The CDR3 bases are TGTGCCAGCAGCCAGGACAGGGGGGGTGAAAAACTGTTTTTT. Translating gives CASSQDRGGEKLFF.

This clone showed up just a few times. The chain joins TRBV19 to TRBJ1-5, with D unclear. The V and J ends lost 4 bases and 5 bases respectively, with 15 bases between them. The germline gives CDR1 LNHDA, CDR2 SQIVND (reference sequence). This CDR3 has 15 residues. The CDR3 DNA sequence: TGTGCCAGTAGTAGGCACTGGGGAGCGGATCAGCCCCAGCATTTT. Protein sequence: CASSRHWGADQPQHF.

By sample share, this clone is medium-sized. At the DNA level, this CDR3 is encoded by other sequences in the same sample as well. This rearrangement joins TRBV7-9 to TRBJ1-5, with 7 positions matching TRBD1. CDR3 length: 15 amino acids. V was clipped by 6 bases and J by 2 bases; unmatched bases: 7. Per the germline V gene, CDR1 is SEHNR and CDR2 is FQNEAQ (reference sequence). CDR3 sequence reads: CASSEGAGGNQPQHF. In DNA form, the CDR3 reads TGTGCCAGCAGTGAGGGGGCGGGGGGCAATCAGCCCCAGCATTTT. Supplemented by reference TRBV7-9 and TRBJ1-5, the full variable domain reads DTGVSQNPRHKITKRGQNVTFRCDPISEHNRLYWYRQTLGQGPEFLTYFQNEAQLEKSRLLSDRFSAERPKGSFSTLEIQRTEQGDSAMYLCASSEGAGGNQPQHFGDGTRLSIL.

The rearrangement joins TRBV5-1 to TRBJ2-6; TRBD1 aligns across 9 bases. CDR3 length: 16 residues. J was trimmed by 3 bases and V by 4 bases; bases with no gene match: 5. Germline lookup yields CDR1 SGHRS and CDR2 YFSETQ. CDR3 DNA sequence: TGCGCCAGCAGCGCCAGGACAGGGGTTGGGGCCAACGTCCTGACTTTC. Its protein product is CASSARTGVGANVLTF.

The chain uses TRBV28 and TRBJ1-5, with D tentatively TRBD1 (6 bases). Trimming took off 6 bases at V and 0 bases at J, with 12 bases between the two ends. The CDR3 covers 15 residues. Germline values: CDR1 MDHEN, CDR2 SYDVKM. In DNA, the CDR3 is TGTGCCAGCAGATCCGACAGGTATAGCAATCAGCCCCAGCATTTT. Its protein is CASRSDRYSNQPQHF.

The sample holds many counts of this clone. This sequence joins TRBV28 and TRBJ1-1; D might be TRBD1 (5 bases). This CDR3 is built from 16 residues. V gave up 6 bases and J gave up 1 base, with 18 bases separating them. CDR1 is MDHEN, CDR2 SYDVKM, per germline. The CDR3 sequence: CASSWDWEGGNTEAFF. The CDR3 DNA sequence: TGTGCCAGCAGCTGGGACTGGGAAGGTGGGAACACTGAAGCTTTCTTT. The whole variable domain, remainder taken from reference TRBV28 and TRBJ1-1, is DVKVTQSSRYLVKRTGEKVFLECVQDMDHENMFWYRQDPGLGLRLIYFSYDVKMKEKGDIPEGYSVSREKKERFSLILESASTNQTSMYLCASSWDWEGGNTEAFFGQGTRLTVV.

This chain links TRBV1 with TRBJ1-5. TRBV1 is deemed a pseudogene. CDR3 size: 14 residues. The DNA of the CDR3 is TGCACCAGCAGCCAGATTGGTAGCAATCAGCCCCAGCATTTT. This sequence encodes CTSSQIGSNQPQHF.

This sequence joins TRBV23-1 and TRBJ1-1; no clear D. TRBV23-1 is designated an ORF whose function remains uncertain. CDR3 length: 12 amino acids. Trimming pared 8 bases from V and 3 bases from J, leaving 10 bases between. The CDR3 loop is CASPSRDTEAFF. The CDR3 DNA reads as TGCGCCAGCCCCTCACGGGACACTGAAGCTTTCTTT.

The chain joins TRBV28 to TRBJ2-5, with 7 bases that match TRBD1. This CDR3 region has 17 residues. Unmatched junction bases numbered 13, after V lost 5 bases and J lost 1 base. Germline lookup yields CDR1 MDHEN and CDR2 SYDVKM. CDR3 loop: CASSPRKGARGQETQYF. CDR3 sequence (DNA): TGTGCCAGCAGTCCACGGAAGGGGGCGCGAGGCCAAGAGACCCAGTACTTC.

The J gene is TRBJ1-3, the V gene TRBV30; D gene uncertain. In germline, CDR1 is GTSNPN, CDR2 SVGIG (reference sequence). V was pared by 0 bases and J by 2 bases, with 11 bases between. The length of the CDR3 is 15 residues. The CDR3: CAWSVPGHPGNTIYF. DNA for the CDR3: TGTGCCTGGAGTGTACCCGGTCACCCTGGAAACACCATATATTTT.

The genes are TRBV7-2 and TRBJ1-2; TRBD1 agrees at 7 bases. There are 14 residues in the CDR3. The ends lost 1 base at V and 4 bases at J; junction bases unmatched: 3. The germline V gene encodes CDR1 SGHTA and CDR2 FQGNSA. The CDR3 nucleotides read TGTGCCAGCAGCTTAGTCAGGGGGGGCTATGGCTACACCTTC. Translated, it gives CASSLVRGGYGYTF.

CDR3 bases: TGTGCCAGCAGCCCTATAGGACAGGGGTTAGATACGCAGTATTTT. It is translated as CASSPIGQGLDTQYF. The chain employs TRBV14 and TRBJ2-3; 9 bases fit TRBD1. The trim removed 4 bases at V and 5 bases at J, leaving 7 bases unmatched. Per the germline V gene, CDR1 is SGHDN and CDR2 is FVKESK. CDR3 size: 15 residues.

This chain joins TRBV11-2 and TRBJ1-2; D not resolved. Germline loops: CDR1 SGHAT, CDR2 FQNNGV. The CDR3 is 17 residues long. V lost 2 bases and J lost 4, with 20 bases in between. CDR3 nucleotides: TGTGCCAGCAGCTTACGGTACCGGACGGAGAACCCCTATGGCTACACCTTC. Encoded protein: CASSLRYRTENPYGYTF. The full variable domain, rest sourced from reference TRBV11-2 and TRBJ1-2, is EAGVAQSPRYKIIEKRQSVAFWCNPISGHATLYWYQQILGQGPKLLIQFQNNGVVDDSQLPKDRFSAERLKGVDSTLKIQPAKLEDSAVYLCASSLRYRTENPYGYTFGSGTRLTVV.

The rearrangement joins TRBV10-3 to TRBJ1-4, with 9 bases aligning to TRBD1. The V segment lost 6 bases and the J segment 8 bases; nucleotides outside the gene matches: 7. The V gene's germline CDR1 is ENHRY and CDR2 SYGVKD. The CDR3 is 14 residues long. CDR3 nucleotides: TGTGCCATCAGCACAGGGGGCGCAGGGGAAAAACTGTTTTTT. It encodes CAISTGGAGEKLFF.

The V gene is TRBV4-2, the J gene TRBJ1-2; D is unclear. The CDR3 is 13 amino acids. Germline V gives CDR1 LGHNA, CDR2 YNFKEQ. V was trimmed by 1 base and J by 5 bases, leaving 8 bases between them. For the CDR3, the DNA is TGTGCCAGCAGCCAAGCCAACAGTTATGGCTACACCTTC. The encoded protein is CASSQANSYGYTF.